Each of the 10 T cell receptor beta chains below was sequenced from the same sample in a study of CD8 T cells in Susac syndrome. The authors reverse transcribed roughly 0.5 to 1 ug RNA with random hexamers. TCRdb called the immunoSEQ multiplex PCR reads again in MiXCR, with one record for every CDR3 protein. The sample carries around 150,000 distinct CDR3 sequences, about 95% recorded once. The sequenced sample was CD4+ T cells from PBMCs. The receptors were sampled from a human donor in good health.

This clonotype showed up just a few times. The rearrangement uses TRBV24-1 and TRBJ1-2; the D is unclear. In germline, CDR1 is KGHDR, CDR2 SFDVKD. V was shortened by 9 bases and J by 6 bases, with 16 bases between the two germline ends. The CDR3 spans 13 residues. The CDR3 here is CATYGGRENGYTF. The DNA of the CDR3 is TGTGCCACCTACGGAGGGCGGGAGAATGGCTACACCTTC.

This chain connects TRBV25-1 to TRBJ2-1; 12 bases fit TRBD2. Looked up from germline, CDR1 is MGHDK and CDR2 is SYGVNS. The trim removed 8 bases at V and 0 bases at J, leaving 14 bases unmatched. The CDR3 runs 19 residues. In DNA, the CDR3 is TGTGCCAGCCTTCCCCAAGGACTAGCGGGGATGAGCTCCTACAATGAGCAGTTCTTC. Its translation is CASLPQGLAGMSSYNEQFF. Supplemented by reference TRBV25-1 and TRBJ2-1, the full variable domain reads EADIYQTPRYLVIGTGKKITLECSQTMGHDKMYWYQQDPGMELHLIHYSYGVNSTEKGDLSSESTVSRIRTEHFPLTLESARPSHTSQYLCASLPQGLAGMSSYNEQFFGPGTRLTVL.

The chain employs TRBV20-1 and TRBJ1-2; TRBD1 agrees at 7 bases. In germline, CDR1 is DFQATT, CDR2 SNEGSKA (reference sequence). CDR3 length: 16 residues. The junction had 12 bases not matched to a gene; V was cut back by 3 bases and J by 2 bases. CDR3 residues: CSARGGQGQTNYGYTF. CDR3 coding DNA: TGCAGTGCTAGGGGGGGCCAGGGACAGACCAACTATGGCTACACCTTC.

The chain joins TRBV18 to TRBJ1-2, with a possible D match to TRBD1 (6 bases). Trimming removed 3 bases at V and 4 bases at J, with 12 bases between. There are 14 residues in the CDR3. Germline CDR1 and CDR2: KGHSH and LQKENI. CDR3 sequence (DNA): TGTGCCAGCTCACCGGACAGTGCGCCCTATGGCTACACCTTC. It is translated as CASSPDSAPYGYTF.

The gene calls are TRBV4-3 and TRBJ2-3; the match to TRBD2 covers 9 bases. This CDR3 is 16 amino acids long. V dropped 3 bases and J dropped 3; count of bases not matched to a gene: 7. Germline assignment: CDR1 LGHNA and CDR2 YSLEER. The CDR3 reads CASSQGAGGITDTQYF. In nucleotides, the CDR3 is TGCGCCAGCAGCCAGGGGGCGGGGGGGATTACAGATACGCAGTATTTT.

The rearrangement links TRBV5-4 to TRBJ1-5; no firm D call. The germline V gene has CDR1 SGHNT and CDR2 YYREEE (reference sequence). The CDR3 length is 14 residues. Trimming cost V 6 bases and J 3 bases, with 13 bases left between them. CDR3 loop: CASTTRTDNQPQHF. Written as DNA, the CDR3 is TGTGCCAGCACCACAAGAACAGACAATCAGCCCCAGCATTTT.

There are a few counts of this clonotype. The chain carries TRBV9 and TRBJ1-5; possibly TRBD1 for D (6 bases). The CDR3 has 14 amino acids. V lost 0 bases and J lost 7, with 11 bases in between. Germline CDR1 is SGDLS and CDR2 is YYNGEE. The CDR3 spells CASSVGVGAQPQHF. CDR3 DNA: TGTGCCAGCAGCGTAGGCGTGGGGGCGCAGCCCCAGCATTTT.

This clonotype was observed a single time. The chain recombines TRBV9 with TRBJ2-7, with TRBD2 as a possible D gene (6 bases). Germline V gene lookup returns CDR1 SGDLS and CDR2 YYNGEE. The CDR3 has 14 amino acids. V lost 2 bases, J lost 1 base, and 10 bases lay in between. CDR3 in amino acids: CASSVGGRSYEQYF. The CDR3 nucleotides are TGTGCCAGCAGCGTGGGGGGACGTTCCTACGAGCAGTACTTC.

The V call is TRBV25-1, the J call TRBJ2-1; TRBD2 might be the D (7 bases). In germline, CDR1 is MGHDK, CDR2 SYGVNS. The CDR3 spans 15 residues. V lost 6 bases and J 4 bases, leaving 16 bases between the germline ends. In nucleotides, the CDR3 is TGTGCCAGCAGCCCCGAGAGGGGGGGGTACAATGAGCAGTTCTTC. Protein product: CASSPERGGYNEQFF.

The chain employs TRBV4-2 and TRBJ2-5; D is unresolved. V was trimmed by 6 bases and J by 5 bases, leaving 16 bases between them. From germline, CDR1 is LGHNA and CDR2 YNFKEQ. This CDR3 comprises 14 residues. The CDR3 protein is CASSDTSIGETQYF. CDR3 bases: TGTGCCAGCAGTGATACATCCATAGGGGAGACCCAGTACTTC.